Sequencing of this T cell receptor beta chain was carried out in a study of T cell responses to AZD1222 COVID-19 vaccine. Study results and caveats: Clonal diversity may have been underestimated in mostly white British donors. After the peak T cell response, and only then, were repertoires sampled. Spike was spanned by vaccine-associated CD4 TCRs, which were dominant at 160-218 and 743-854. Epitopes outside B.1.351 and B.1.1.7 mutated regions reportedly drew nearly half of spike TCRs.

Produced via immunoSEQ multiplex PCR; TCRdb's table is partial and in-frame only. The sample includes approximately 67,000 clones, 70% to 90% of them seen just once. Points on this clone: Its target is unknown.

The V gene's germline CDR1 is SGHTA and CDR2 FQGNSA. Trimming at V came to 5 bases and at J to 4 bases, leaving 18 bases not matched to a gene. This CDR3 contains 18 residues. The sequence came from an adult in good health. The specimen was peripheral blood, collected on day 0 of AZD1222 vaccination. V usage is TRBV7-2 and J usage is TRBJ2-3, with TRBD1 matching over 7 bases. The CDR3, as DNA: TGTGCCAGCAGCCCGCGGAAACAGACAGGGATAGGTCCAGATACGCAGTATTTT. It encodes CASSPRKQTGIGPDTQYF.